Below are 12 T cell receptor beta chains sequenced from a single sample in a study of blood T cell repertoires in COVID-19. The method was immunoSEQ multiplex PCR; TCRdb's version includes in-frame clones alone and lacks a portion of them. The table includes over 200,000 clones, 80% to 95% detected once. Sequencing was done on a sample of peripheral blood. These TCRs come from a man aged 60-69 years with COVID-19, enrolled during active disease.

The V gene is TRBV4-3, the J gene TRBJ2-1; a weak D match, TRBD2 (5 bases). The CDR3 length is 16 residues. Germline V gene sequence: CDR1 LGHNA, CDR2 YSLEER. Deletions cut 4 bases from V and 9 bases from J, with 22 bases between. This CDR3 reads CASSRGLLAQGGEQFF. CDR3 DNA sequence: TGCGCCAGCAGCCGGGGTCTCCTAGCTCAAGGAGGTGAGCAGTTCTTC.

The chain employs TRBV28 and TRBJ1-2; D is perhaps TRBD1 (6 bases). Germline V gene data show CDR1 as MDHEN and CDR2 as SYDVKM. The V end was cut by 6 bases, the J end by 7 bases, with 18 bases between. The CDR3 runs to 14 residues. CDR3 residues: CASSPPGGGGGYTF. CDR3 DNA: TGTGCCAGCAGCCCTCCGGGGGGGGGCGGTGGCTACACCTTC.

This clone was observed a handful of times. This chain uses TRBV27 with TRBJ2-7; possibly TRBD2 for D (7 bases). Germline CDR1 is MNHEY and CDR2 is SMNVEV (reference sequence). V was clipped by 0 bases and J by 6 bases, with 9 bases between them. This CDR3 has 13 amino acids. The CDR3, as DNA: TGTGCCAGCAGTTTATCGGGGGGGGCCGAGCAGTACTTC. As protein: CASSLSGGAEQYF.

This chain connects TRBV21-1 to TRBJ2-7; the D segment call TRBD1 is taken from the table without a DNA check. TRBV21-1 is a pseudogene. The CDR3 is 16 residues long. The CDR3 sequence is CASSTPSGQEFYEQYF. The CDR3 DNA follows: TGTGCCAGCAGCACCCCTTCGGGACAGGAATTCTACGAGCAGTACTTC.

This chain joins TRBV3-1 (or the pseudogene TRBV3-2) and TRBJ1-3; D uncertain. Germline lookup yields CDR1 LGHDT and CDR2 YNNKEL (reference sequence). The CDR3 is made up of 15 amino acids. Trimming removed 4 bases from V and 0 bases from J, with 10 bases in between. The CDR3 loop reads CASSLTLSSGNTIYF. As DNA, the CDR3 is TGTGCCAGCAGCCTGACTCTCAGCTCTGGAAACACCATATATTTT.

J is TRBJ1-1 and V is TRBV11-3; TRBD1 aligns across 11 bases. The CDR3 runs 15 residues. The germline gives CDR1 SGHNT, CDR2 YENEEA. J was trimmed by 7 bases and V by 4 bases; bases with no gene match: 8. DNA for the CDR3: TGTGCCAGCAGCTCCCGGACAGGGGGCCATAATGAAGCTTTCTTT. Residues: CASSSRTGGHNEAFF.

This clone was observed a single time. The chain employs TRBV7-2 and TRBJ1-3, with 11 bases identical to TRBD1. V was clipped by 1 base and J by 3 bases; unmatched bases: 8. Germline CDR1 reads SGHTA; CDR2 reads FQGNSA. The CDR3 length is 18 residues. The CDR3 sequence: CASSLVRTGGAGGNTIYF. CDR3 bases: TGTGCCAGCAGCTTAGTGCGGACAGGGGGCGCAGGTGGAAACACCATATATTTT.

This chain joins TRBV29-1 and TRBJ1-2; possibly TRBD1 for D (5 bases). V lost 3 bases to trimming and J lost 12 bases, with 8 bases between them. Germline CDR1 is SQVTM and CDR2 is ANQGSEA. The CDR3 is 9 amino acids. CDR3 sequence (DNA): TGCAGCGTTGAGGAGGGGCACACCTTC. Translation gives CSVEEGHTF.

V gene TRBV5-1 combines with J gene TRBJ1-6; 8 bases fit TRBD1. Losses at the gene ends were 3 bases for V and 5 bases for J; bases not matched to a gene: 4. Germline assignment: CDR1 SGHRS and CDR2 YFSETQ. The CDR3 extends over 15 amino acids. CDR3 sequence (DNA): TGCGCCAGCAGCTGGCAGACAGGGGATAATTCACCCCTCCACTTT. This translates into CASSWQTGDNSPLHF.

V gene TRBV3-1 (or the pseudogene TRBV3-2) combines with J gene TRBJ1-5; D gene uncertain. Germline V lookup: CDR1 LGHDT, CDR2 YNNKEL (reference sequence). The CDR3 loop spans 13 amino acids. Trimming took off 5 bases at V and 3 bases at J, with 8 bases between the two ends. The CDR3 DNA reads TGTGCCAGCAGCAGAGGTGACAATCAGCCCCAGCATTTT. Residues: CASSRGDNQPQHF.

The table lists this clone with a count of one. V is TRBV5-1 and J is TRBJ2-2; 7 bases align to TRBD2. The CDR3 covers 17 residues. Per the germline V gene, CDR1 is SGHRS and CDR2 is YFSETQ. Trimming removed 4 bases from V and 4 bases from J; junction bases left unmatched: 13. DNA for the CDR3: TGCGCCAGCAGCCCACCATCCGGGACTACCTTCACCGGGGAGCTGTTTTTT. It yields the protein CASSPPSGTTFTGELFF.

The rearrangement links TRBV29-1 to TRBJ2-1; the match to TRBD2 covers 9 bases. V lost 4 bases and J lost 8; bases outside the gene matches: 15. The length of the CDR3 is 16 residues. CDR1 SQVTM and CDR2 ANQGSEA come from the germline V gene. The CDR3 sequence: CSVGPPSSGVGDEQFF. The CDR3, as DNA: TGCAGCGTTGGTCCACCTTCTAGCGGGGTTGGCGATGAGCAGTTCTTC.